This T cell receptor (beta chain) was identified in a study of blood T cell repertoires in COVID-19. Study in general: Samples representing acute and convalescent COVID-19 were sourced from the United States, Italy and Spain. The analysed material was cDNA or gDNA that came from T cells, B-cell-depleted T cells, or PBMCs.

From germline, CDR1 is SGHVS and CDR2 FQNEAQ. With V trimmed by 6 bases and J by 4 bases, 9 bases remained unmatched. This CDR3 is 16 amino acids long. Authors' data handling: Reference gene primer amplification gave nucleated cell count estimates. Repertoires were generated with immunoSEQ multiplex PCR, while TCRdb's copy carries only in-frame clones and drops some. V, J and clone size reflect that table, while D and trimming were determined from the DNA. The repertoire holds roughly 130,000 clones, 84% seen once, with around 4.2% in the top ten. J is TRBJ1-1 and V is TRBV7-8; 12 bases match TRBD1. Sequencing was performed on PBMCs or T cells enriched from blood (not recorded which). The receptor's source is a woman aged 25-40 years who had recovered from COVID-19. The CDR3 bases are TGTGCCAGCAGACCCTACCCGGGACAGGGGGCCACTGAAGCTTTCTTT. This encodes CASRPYPGQGATEAFF.